This TCR beta chain was retrieved from a study of blood T cell repertoires in COVID-19. In the original analysis: Reference gene primer amplification in the assay estimated nucleated cell counts. The protocol was immunoSEQ multiplex PCR, while the TCRdb copy is restricted to in-frame clones and leaves out a portion. V, J and clone size reflect that table, while D and trimming were determined from the DNA. In the table there are about 270,000 clones, around 82% of which are singletons. Looked up from germline, CDR1 is SGHAT and CDR2 is FQNNGV. The CDR3 has 15 amino acids. V was pared by 1 base and J by 1 base, with 2 bases of the junction left unmatched.

The V and J genes are TRBV11-2 and TRBJ1-1, with 8 bases aligning to TRBD1. The sequence was collected from a young woman with acute or convalescent COVID-19. Material for sequencing was peripheral blood. CDR3 sequence: CASSLVGTGNTEAFF. The CDR3 DNA sequence: TGTGCCAGCAGCTTAGTCGGGACAGGGAACACTGAAGCTTTCTTT.